This T cell receptor (beta chain) is from a study of graft-versus-host responses after intestinal transplantation. To note about this clone: Its antigen is currently unknown.

Study conclusions and caveats: High graft-versus-host to host-versus-graft T cell clonal ratios marked allografts of patients with graft-donor macrochimerism. Investigators detected GvH clones in recipient marrow, with some emerging earlier in ileum or blood.

CDR3 size: 24 residues. TCRdb's copy holds only in-frame clones and misses some; the assay was immunoSEQ multiplex PCR. The sample carries tens of thousands of clones, around 83% recorded once. The source of this sequence is a human patient who received an intestinal transplant, so some T cells may come from the graft donor. This material consisted of PBMCs, taken 1070 days after transplant. The chain combines TRBV21-1 with TRBJ2-7; no check of the table's D call, TRBD2, against the DNA was made. TRBV21-1 corresponds to a pseudogene. The CDR3 DNA sequence: TGTGCCAGCAGCAAAGGACAGACCGCACTACACCCACTAGCGGGAACGGGGGGAGTCTACGAGCAGTACTTC. Translation gives CASSKGQTALHPLAGTGGVYEQYF.